This is a list of T cell receptor beta chains from one sample in a study of blood T cell repertoires in COVID-19. Profiled with immunoSEQ multiplex PCR; TCRdb holds only in-frame clones, not every one. The table records about 120,000 clones, roughly four fifths of them present only once. The sample was peripheral blood. The receptors were gathered from a man aged 50 to 59 with acute or convalescent COVID-19. Both conserved end residues are part of each CDR3. The D gene is left open where the match is weak. Rows may omit the clone size; those that give it use once, few, many or a size class.

D	length	size	J	V	CDR3	DNA
NA	14	NA	TRBJ1-5	TRBV30	CAWSYGQNYQPQHF	TGTGCCTGGAGCTATGGACAAAATTATCAGCCCCAGCATTTT
TRBD2	13	once	TRBJ2-7	TRBV12-3/TRBV12-4	CASSPSGRVEQYF	TGTGCCAGCAGCCCGAGCGGGAGGGTCGAGCAGTACTTC
TRBD1	14	NA	TRBJ1-2	TRBV27	CASTRTGSLFGYTF	TGTGCCAGCACTCGGACAGGGTCCCTATTCGGCTACACCTTC
TRBD2	22	NA	TRBJ2-1	TRBV7-8	CASSLKGRGLAGRGESYNEQFF	TGTGCCAGCAGCTTAAAGGGTCGGGGACTAGCGGGACGAGGGGAGTCCTACAATGAGCAGTTCTTC
NA	12	NA	TRBJ2-1	TRBV2	CASSTGRVEQFF	TGTGCCAGCAGCACAGGGAGGGTTGAGCAGTTCTTC
NA	13	NA	TRBJ2-1	TRBV2	CASSDRRGNEQFF	TGTGCCAGCAGTGACCGGAGGGGTAATGAGCAGTTCTTC
TRBD1	16	once	TRBJ1-6	TRBV5-4	CASSLPGQGDNSPLHF	TGTGCCAGCAGCTTGCCCGGACAGGGCGATAATTCACCCCTCCACTTT
NA	15	NA	TRBJ1-1	TRBV6-5	CASRRDRKRNTEAFF	TGTGCCAGCAGAAGAGACAGGAAGAGAAACACTGAAGCTTTCTTT
NA	15	once	TRBJ2-5	TRBV7-3	CASSRTGGRGETQYF	TGTGCCAGCAGCCGTACCGGGGGTCGAGGAGAGACCCAGTACTTC
NA	17	NA	TRBJ2-4	TRBV5-5	CASSSPLFTEAKNIQYF	TGTGCCAGCAGCTCCCCTCTGTTTACCGAAGCGAAAAACATTCAGTACTTC
NA	15	NA	TRBJ1-4	TRBV6-5	CASSYSTGRNEKLFF	TGTGCCAGCAGTTACTCGACAGGCCGAAATGAAAAACTGTTTTTT
TRBD1	16	once	TRBJ1-2	TRBV12-5	CASGLVSQDRNYGYTF	TGTGCTAGTGGTTTGGTATCTCAGGACAGGAACTATGGCTACACCTTC
TRBD1	16	NA	TRBJ1-3	TRBV19	CASSIRQGASGNTIYF	TGTGCCAGTAGTATAAGACAGGGGGCCTCTGGAAACACCATATATTTT
NA	15	NA	TRBJ2-3	TRBV5-5	CASSAGLARTDTQYF	TGTGCCAGCAGCGCCGGCCTAGCGCGCACAGATACGCAGTATTTT